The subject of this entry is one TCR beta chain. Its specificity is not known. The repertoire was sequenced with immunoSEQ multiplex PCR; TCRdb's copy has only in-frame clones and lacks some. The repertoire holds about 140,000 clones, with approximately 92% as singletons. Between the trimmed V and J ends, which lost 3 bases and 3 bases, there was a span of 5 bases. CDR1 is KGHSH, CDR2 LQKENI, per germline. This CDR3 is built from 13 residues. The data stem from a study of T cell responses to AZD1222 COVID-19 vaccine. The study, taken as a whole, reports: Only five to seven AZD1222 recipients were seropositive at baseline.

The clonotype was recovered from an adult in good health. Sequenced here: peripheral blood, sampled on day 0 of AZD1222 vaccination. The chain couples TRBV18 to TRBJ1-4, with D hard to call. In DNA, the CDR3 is TGTGCCAGCTCACCGCAGGCTAATGAAAAACTGTTTTTT. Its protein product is CASSPQANEKLFF.